This T cell receptor beta chain was observed in a study of CD8 T cells in Susac syndrome. With random hexamers, roughly 0.5 to 1 ug RNA was reverse transcribed. Across 54 Vbeta and 13 Jbeta, TCR beta CDR3 was amplified with immunoSEQ multiplex PCR. TCRdb redid the calling of the immunoSEQ multiplex PCR reads with MiXCR, one entry per CDR3 protein. The top ten clones hold less than 0.2% of a sample with about 300,000 distinct CDR3 sequences, approximately 91% of them seen once. Germline CDR1 and CDR2: SGHDT and YYEEEE. The CDR3 contains 14 residues. Deletions cut 4 bases from V and 6 bases from J, with 17 bases between.

The source of this sequence is a human donor with multiple sclerosis. Sequenced: CD8+ T cells from PBMCs. The J gene is TRBJ2-7, the V gene TRBV5-6, with D maybe TRBD2 (6 bases). CDR3 sequence (DNA): TGTGCCAGCAGCGGAACCGGGACTTCCAGCGAGCAGTACTTC. Translating gives CASSGTGTSSEQYF. Filled out from reference TRBV5-6 and TRBJ2-7, the complete variable domain reads DAGVTQSPTHLIKTRGQQVTLRCSPKSGHDTVSWYQQALGQGPQFIFQYYEEEERQRGNFPDRFSGHQFPNYSSELNVNALLLGDSALYLCASSGTGTSSEQYFGPGTRLTVT.